This T cell receptor beta chain was obtained from a study of T cell responses to AZD1222 COVID-19 vaccine. Turning to the study itself: Both about-4-week and about-12-week second-dose recipients were combined. The study's findings and limits: Increased Spike-specific TCR breadth and depth were observed after two AZD1222 doses. AZD1222 recipients seropositive at baseline numbered only five to seven. Clonal diversity was possibly underestimated, and the donors were mostly white British, with more females.

Concerning this clone itself: What it recognizes is unknown.

Germline CDR1 reads SEHNR; CDR2 reads FQNEAQ (reference sequence). This CDR3 spans 16 amino acids. Trimming left V 5 bases short and J 2 bases short, with 18 bases between. Profiling relied on immunoSEQ multiplex PCR, and the TCRdb table lists in-frame clones only, not all of them. The table includes roughly 130,000 clones, about nine tenths detected once. The receptor comes from an adult in good health. This chain joins TRBV7-9 and TRBJ2-5; TRBD1 might be the D (5 bases). The sequencing here drew on peripheral blood, taken on day 0 of AZD1222 vaccination. The chain's CDR3 is CASSPRQGRVQETQYF. CDR3 sequence (DNA): TGTGCCAGCAGCCCAAGGCAGGGTAGGGTACAAGAGACCCAGTACTTC.